These 32 T cell receptor beta chains were all obtained from the same sample, sequenced in a study of graft-versus-host responses after intestinal transplantation. For these receptors, no antigen is known. Sequencing was performed with immunoSEQ multiplex PCR; in TCRdb, only in-frame clones are kept and a portion is missing. The table shows roughly 96,000 clones, with 91% occurring only once. Sequenced here: unstimulated CD8+ T cells sorted from spleen or lymph node cells, sampled before intestinal transplant. The receptors shown here come from a human donor who received an intestinal transplant.

The gene calls are TRBV4-2 and TRBJ1-2; D may be TRBD1 (6 bases). The CDR3 spans 15 residues. V shed 2 bases and J shed 8 bases, with 18 bases lying between them. In germline, CDR1 is LGHNA, CDR2 YNFKEQ. DNA of the CDR3: TGTGCCAGCAGCCAAACCCTGGGACAAGCGTGGGGCTACACCTTC. The encoded protein is CASSQTLGQAWGYTF.

The chain recombines TRBV9 with TRBJ1-2; a weak D match, TRBD1 (5 bases). Trimming removed 0 bases from V and 5 bases from J, with 14 bases in between. Looked up from germline, CDR1 is SGDLS and CDR2 is YYNGEE. There are 15 residues in the CDR3. The CDR3 coding sequence is TGTGCCAGCAGCGTAGTAGGAACAGGCCCGTATGGCTACACCTTC. It encodes CASSVVGTGPYGYTF.

V is TRBV23-1 and J is TRBJ2-7; D is perhaps TRBD1 (6 bases). TRBV23-1 counts as an open reading frame of uncertain function. There are 14 residues in the CDR3. Trimming pared 1 base from V and 6 bases from J, leaving 13 bases between. The CDR3 loop reads CASSQWDTCSEQYF. DNA for the CDR3: TGCGCCAGCAGTCAATGGGACACATGTAGCGAGCAGTACTTC.

The rearrangement uses TRBV27 and TRBJ2-7, with 8 bases identical to TRBD2. The V gene end was trimmed by 1 base and the J gene end by 1 base; junction bases not matched to a gene: 6. Germline V gene lookup returns CDR1 MNHEY and CDR2 SMNVEV (reference sequence). The CDR3 has 16 residues. The CDR3 protein is CASSLLAGLKSYEQYF. CDR3 DNA: TGTGCCAGCAGTTTATTAGCGGGGCTCAAATCCTACGAGCAGTACTTC.

The rearrangement joins TRBV19 to TRBJ2-1, with a weak D call TRBD2 (7 bases). CDR1 is LNHDA and CDR2 is SQIVND in the germline V gene (reference sequence). Trimming pared 5 bases from V and 6 bases from J, leaving 11 bases between. The CDR3 runs 13 residues. The CDR3 here is CASSAGGPNEQFF. The CDR3 DNA reads as TGTGCCAGTAGTGCCGGGGGGCCCAATGAGCAGTTCTTC.

The chain has TRBV28 and TRBJ2-7; maybe TRBD2 (5 bases). Trimming removed 7 bases from V and 2 bases from J, with 9 bases in between. Germline assignment: CDR1 MDHEN and CDR2 SYDVKM. The CDR3 sequence is 12 residues long. The CDR3 loop reads CASTDYTYEQYF. CDR3 DNA sequence: TGTGCCAGCACCGACTATACCTACGAGCAGTACTTC.

The chain recombines TRBV19 with TRBJ1-6; D is uncertain. Germline V gene sequence: CDR1 LNHDA, CDR2 SQIVND (reference sequence). This CDR3 has 15 amino acids. Deletions cut 1 base from V and 7 bases from J, with 11 bases between. Here the CDR3 DNA reads TGTGCCAGTAGTATAGGGCCCAACGGGAATTCACCCCTCCACTTT. It is translated as CASSIGPNGNSPLHF. Full variable domain (remainder filled in from reference TRBV19 and TRBJ1-6): DGGITQSPKYLFRKEGQNVTLSCEQNLNHDAMYWYRQDPGQGLRLIYYSQIVNDFQKGDIAEGYSVSREKKESFPLTVTSAQKNPTAFYLCASSIGPNGNSPLHFGNGTRLTVT.

The chain joins TRBV2 to TRBJ2-2, with D perhaps TRBD2 (5 bases). The CDR3 is 18 residues long. The ends were cut back, 5 bases at V and 6 bases at J, with 25 bases in the middle. Germline CDR1 and CDR2: SNHLY and FYNNEI. The chain's CDR3 is CASSFPGDVGVLPGELFF. The DNA for the CDR3 is TGTGCCAGCAGTTTCCCGGGTGATGTGGGAGTCTTACCCGGGGAGCTGTTTTTT.

This clone was seen a single time. CDR3 bases: TGTGCCAGCAGCTTATTAGGCGGCCGCACAGATACGCAGTATTTT. This translates into CASSLLGGRTDTQYF. This chain uses TRBV7-3 with TRBJ2-3; D is undetermined. Trimming took off 2 bases at V and 1 base at J, with 10 bases between the two ends. The germline gives CDR1 SGHTA, CDR2 FQGTGA. This CDR3 has 15 residues. Supplemented by reference TRBV7-3 and TRBJ2-3, the full variable domain reads GAGVSQTPSNKVTEKGKYVELRCDPISGHTALYWYRQSLGQGPEFLIYFQGTGAADDSGLPNDRFFAVRPEGSVSTLKIQRTERGDSAVYLCASSLLGGRTDTQYFGPGTRLTVL.

The chain employs TRBV4-1 and TRBJ1-2, with D possibly being TRBD1 (5 bases). The length of the CDR3 is 14 residues. CDR1 and CDR2 from the germline V gene are MGHRA and YSYEKL. Trimming took 2 bases from V and 6 from J, leaving 13 bases between them. The CDR3 sequence: CASSQTGTFNGYTF. CDR3 nucleotide sequence: TGCGCCAGCAGCCAAACCGGGACTTTTAATGGCTACACCTTC.

The chain uses TRBV5-5 and TRBJ2-7, with 10 bases that match TRBD2. V lost 2 bases and J lost 3; bases outside the gene matches: 2. In germline, CDR1 is SGHKS, CDR2 YYEKEE (reference sequence). This CDR3 comprises 14 residues. DNA for the CDR3: TGTGCCAGCAGCTTAAGGACTAGCGGCTACGAGCAGTACTTC. It codes for CASSLRTSGYEQYF.

Here the CDR3 DNA reads TGTGCCAGCAGCTGGGACATCTCACAAGAGACCCAGTACTTC. This encodes CASSWDISQETQYF. This chain uses TRBV7-9 with TRBJ2-5, with D possibly TRBD1 on 6 matching bases. The CDR3 is made up of 14 amino acids. CDR1 and CDR2 from the germline V gene are SEHNR and FQNEAQ (reference sequence). Trimming stripped 4 bases from V and 2 bases from J, with 11 bases between.

The chain is built from TRBV6-6 and TRBJ1-2, with D perhaps matching TRBD1 (6 bases). Per germline, CDR1 MNHNY and CDR2 SVGAGI (reference sequence). CDR3 length: 12 amino acids. Between the trimmed V and J ends, which lost 5 bases and 5 bases, there was a span of 9 bases. This CDR3 reads CASSQGQYGYTF. The CDR3 DNA reads TGTGCCAGCAGTCAAGGACAGTATGGCTACACCTTC.

The chain recombines TRBV5-5 with TRBJ2-7; D possibly corresponds to TRBD1 (6 bases). The ends were cut back, 4 bases at V and 3 bases at J, with 11 bases in the middle. The CDR3 runs 13 residues. CDR1 and CDR2 (germline): SGHKS, YYEKEE (reference sequence). CDR3 region: CASSLLQGYEQYF. The CDR3 coding sequence is TGTGCCAGCAGCCTCCTACAGGGCTACGAGCAGTACTTC. The whole variable domain, remainder taken from reference TRBV5-5 and TRBJ2-7, is DAGVTQSPTHLIKTRGQQVTLRCSPISGHKSVSWYQQVLGQGPQFIFQYYEKEERGRGNFPDRFSARQFPNYSSELNVNALLLGDSALYLCASSLLQGYEQYFGPGTRLTVT.

J is TRBJ1-4 and V is TRBV27; perhaps TRBD1 as D (5 bases). CDR1 is MNHEY, CDR2 SMNVEV, per germline (reference sequence). CDR3 length: 14 residues. V was trimmed by 3 bases and J by 7 bases, leaving 12 bases between them. This CDR3 is CASSLAQEREKLFF. The CDR3 DNA reads TGTGCCAGCAGTTTGGCACAGGAGCGTGAAAAACTGTTTTTT.

The V gene is TRBV7-8, the J gene TRBJ2-1; 11 bases line up with TRBD2. V lost 5 bases, J lost 3 bases, and 6 bases stayed unmatched. The CDR3 covers 16 residues. The germline V gene encodes CDR1 SGHVS and CDR2 FQNEAQ. This CDR3 reads CASSTKGLAGYNEQFF. CDR3 nucleotides: TGTGCCAGCAGCACTAAAGGACTAGCGGGCTACAATGAGCAGTTCTTC.

The CDR3 protein is CAWRTDGGATEAFF. DNA for the CDR3: TGTGCCTGGAGGACCGACGGGGGGGCCACTGAAGCTTTCTTT. The chain links TRBV30 to TRBJ1-1, with D possibly TRBD1 on 6 matching bases. The CDR3 has 14 amino acids. V was clipped by 3 bases and J by 4 bases, with 15 bases between them. Germline values: CDR1 GTSNPN, CDR2 SVGIG (reference sequence).

The rearrangement joins TRBV30 to TRBJ1-3; D possibly corresponds to TRBD1 (6 bases). Germline loops: CDR1 GTSNPN, CDR2 SVGIG (reference sequence). The germline V and J ends were trimmed by 1 base and 0 bases, with 13 bases remaining between them. The CDR3 is made up of 16 amino acids. CDR3 residues: CAWSAFTGPSGNTIYF. DNA of the CDR3: TGTGCCTGGAGTGCCTTTACAGGGCCCTCTGGAAACACCATATATTTT.

This clone appeared once. V and J are TRBV10-2 and TRBJ2-5; 9 nucleotides match TRBD2. J was trimmed by 5 bases and V by 2 bases; bases with no gene match: 9. Germline V CDR1 and CDR2: WSHSY, SAAADI. The CDR3 loop spans 16 amino acids. Here the CDR3 DNA reads TGCGCCAGCAGTGAGAGGAGCGGGGGGCAGGGGGAGACCCAGTACTTC. It codes for CASSERSGGQGETQYF.

The J gene is TRBJ2-7, the V gene TRBV27; TRBD1 matches at 11 bases. The germline V gene has CDR1 MNHEY and CDR2 SMNVEV (reference sequence). This CDR3 is 14 amino acids long. V gave up 3 bases and J gave up 6 bases; unmatched junction bases: 4. The CDR3 DNA reads as TGTGCCAGCAGTTTCGGACAGGGGGCGCGCGAGCAGTACTTC. Encoded protein: CASSFGQGAREQYF.

The rearrangement links TRBV7-8 to TRBJ2-7; 7 nucleotides line up with TRBD1. Losses at the gene ends were 5 bases for V and 3 bases for J; bases not matched to a gene: 22. Germline loops: CDR1 SGHVS, CDR2 FQNEAQ. The CDR3 covers 19 residues. The CDR3 here is CASSHQSLGTVIDYYEQYF. CDR3 coding DNA: TGTGCCAGCAGCCATCAATCCCTCGGGACAGTGATCGACTACTACGAGCAGTACTTC.

The chain uses TRBV2 and TRBJ1-5; D remains ambiguous. The CDR3 has 16 amino acids. The germline V gene encodes CDR1 SNHLY and CDR2 FYNNEI. V was cut by 1 base and J by 5 bases, with 15 bases left in between. CDR3 DNA sequence: TGTGCCAGCAGTGAAGGTCAGCCACTCGGAGATCAGCCCCAGCATTTT. This sequence encodes CASSEGQPLGDQPQHF.

This chain links TRBV29-1 with TRBJ2-1; 10 bases agree with TRBD2. Germline V gene data show CDR1 as SQVTM and CDR2 as ANQGSEA. This CDR3 is 13 amino acids long. Unmatched junction bases numbered 1, after V lost 6 bases and J lost 2 bases. The CDR3 loop reads CSVSGGAYNEQFF. In DNA form, the CDR3 reads TGCAGCGTGAGCGGGGGGGCCTACAATGAGCAGTTCTTC.

The V gene is TRBV5-1, the J gene TRBJ2-3, with TRBD1 matching over 8 bases. This CDR3 is built from 16 residues. V dropped 3 bases and J dropped 2; count of bases not matched to a gene: 8. Looked up from germline, CDR1 is SGHRS and CDR2 is YFSETQ. The CDR3 region is CASSWGQAYLTDTQYF. The DNA for the CDR3 is TGCGCCAGCAGCTGGGGACAGGCTTACCTCACAGATACGCAGTATTTT. The whole variable domain, remainder taken from reference TRBV5-1 and TRBJ2-3, is KAGVTQTPRYLIKTRGQQVTLSCSPISGHRSVSWYQQTPGQGLQFLFEYFSETQRNKGNFPGRFSGRQFSNSRSEMNVSTLELGDSALYLCASSWGQAYLTDTQYFGPGTRLTVL.

The genes are TRBV7-9 and TRBJ1-5; 9 nucleotides match TRBD1. J was trimmed by 2 bases and V by 0 bases; bases with no gene match: 8. Germline lookup yields CDR1 SEHNR and CDR2 FQNEAQ (reference sequence). The CDR3 length is 18 residues. This CDR3 is CASSLAYRGQDRNQPQHF. The CDR3 coding sequence is TGTGCCAGCAGCTTAGCGTACAGGGGGCAGGATCGCAATCAGCCCCAGCATTTT.

The chain joins TRBV7-2 to TRBJ2-5; perhaps TRBD2 as D (6 bases). This CDR3 region has 14 residues. V gave up 7 bases and J gave up 5 bases, with 17 bases separating them. The germline V gene encodes CDR1 SGHTA and CDR2 FQGNSA. CDR3 region: CASNPGLITETQYF. CDR3 DNA sequence: TGTGCCAGCAATCCGGGACTCATAACGGAGACCCAGTACTTC.

V is TRBV18 and J is TRBJ2-1; the D is unclear. V lost 5 bases and J lost 7, with 9 bases in between. The germline gives CDR1 KGHSH, CDR2 LQKENI. The CDR3 is 12 residues long. CDR3 sequence: CASSGIDNEQFF. CDR3 sequence (DNA): TGTGCCAGCTCAGGCATTGATAATGAGCAGTTCTTC.

The rearrangement joins TRBV19 to TRBJ1-4, with a tentative D call TRBD1 (6 bases). Germline V gives CDR1 LNHDA, CDR2 SQIVND (reference sequence). Trimming removed 5 bases from V and 1 base from J, with 8 bases in between. This CDR3 is built from 14 residues. DNA for the CDR3: TGTGCCAGTAGTCCCAGGGGAACTAATGAAAAACTGTTTTTT. Translated, it gives CASSPRGTNEKLFF.

CDR3 bases: TGCGCCAGCAGCCAAGATGGCAGGGGGCAAAATAATGAAAAACTGTTTTTT. Its protein product is CASSQDGRGQNNEKLFF. V and J are TRBV4-1 and TRBJ1-4; 8 nucleotides agree with TRBD1. The CDR3 has 17 amino acids. Trimming cost V 0 bases and J 4 bases; bases outside gene matches: 7. From germline, CDR1 is MGHRA and CDR2 YSYEKL.

The V and J genes are TRBV21-1 and TRBJ1-5. TRBV21-1 is given as a pseudogene. This CDR3 has 18 residues. Here the CDR3 reads CASSTPEGRLGDNQPQHF. The DNA of the CDR3 is TGTGCCAGCAGCACCCCGGAGGGAAGGCTTGGGGACAATCAGCCCCAGCATTTT.

J is TRBJ1-4 and V is TRBV30, with a possible D match to TRBD1 (6 bases). Trimming shortened V by 4 bases and J by 7 bases, and 13 bases separated the two germline ends. Germline V gene lookup returns CDR1 GTSNPN and CDR2 SVGIG (reference sequence). The CDR3 loop spans 13 amino acids. As DNA, the CDR3 is TGTGCCTGGAACGAGGGGGATAGTGAAAAACTGTTTTTT. This encodes CAWNEGDSEKLFF.

The chain uses TRBV7-2 and TRBJ1-5; 7 nucleotides agree with TRBD1. The J segment lost 1 base and the V segment lost 5 bases, leaving 17 bases of the junction unmatched. Germline V gene data show CDR1 as SGHTA and CDR2 as FQGNSA. The CDR3 contains 19 residues. CDR3: CASSLSLLRRGESNQPQHF. In nucleotides, the CDR3 is TGTGCCAGCAGCCTCTCTTTATTGCGCAGGGGGGAGAGCAATCAGCCCCAGCATTTT.